A single TCR beta chain is shown here with its context. The clone's antigen remains unknown. Given a much more abundant clone one base away, this may be a read error. Cells that were CD4+CD25+CD127-/low were isolated as Tregs. Tregs, naive and memory CD4+ T cells from tumor, blood and ipsilateral draining lymph nodes of roughly 5 breast cancer patients underwent full-length TCR alpha and beta sequencing. Tumor tissue and lymph nodes obtained from ipsilateral axillary dissection were perfused with PBS, minced and then digested with collagenase I and hyaluronidase. A purity exceeding 90% was confirmed by FACS for the sorted cell populations. The data are from a study (dated by TCRdb to about 2015). The study in broad terms: The study examined whether tumor-infiltrating Tregs in breast cancer are drawn from blood Tregs or arise in situ by conversion from other CD4+ T cell subsets. The paper's findings and limits, for the study overall: The larger-cohort validation was restricted to a single TCR beta V-J rearrangement rather than whole repertoires. Tumor memory CD4+ T cell TCR gene usage was found to cluster with blood and lymph node memory CD4+ cells and with lymph node naive CD4+ cells. The TCR alpha and beta sequences of tumor-infiltrating Tregs showed the greatest overlap with tumor naive CD4+ T cells, followed by blood naive CD4+ T cells.

Amplification of full-length TCR variable regions was done by 5' RACE PCR using constant-region reverse primers, and this step was followed by semi-nested PCR with Nested Universal Primer A. The ReliaPrep RNA Cell Miniprep System was used to extract total RNA, which was then reverse transcribed into 5'RACE-ready cDNA with the SMARTer RACE 5'/3' Kit. Full-length TCR alpha and beta libraries were barcoded with multiplex adaptors and sequenced on an Illumina MiSeq. Per the original workflow: For each of nine subset-tissue groups, sequencing data from the five patients were pooled, and the groups were compared by unsupervised clustering of TCR gene usage. The Morisita-Horn index, with shared sequences weighted by their contribution to each repertoire, was used to calculate repertoire similarity. TCRdb applied fastp at Q25 and MiXCR to the public reads, then kept only in-frame beta chains. Rows are combined by CDR3 protein, so each entry shows the most common genes and DNA. The V and J calls follow TCRdb's processing rather than the paper's. The sample profile shows 50,000 to 60,000 distinct CDR3 sequences; 20% of them were found once. Clones ranked in the top ten supply about 2.9% of the sample.

The CDR3 spans 14 residues, from the cysteine through the phenylalanine. The entry retains the CDR3 DNA only, 42 bases that are in frame from base 1. Reading the germline V gene gives CDR1 SGHRS and CDR2 YFSETQ. The origin of this receptor is a female donor with breast cancer. The chain links TRBV5-1 with TRBJ2-7; possibly the D gene is TRBD2, per 5 matching bases. The sequenced sample was tumor-infiltrating Tregs sorted from the breast tumor. This receptor has the CDR3 CTSSILRGRDEQYF. The nucleotide sequence reads as follows: TGCACCAGCAGCATTCTCCGGGGTAGGGACGAGCAGTACTTC.